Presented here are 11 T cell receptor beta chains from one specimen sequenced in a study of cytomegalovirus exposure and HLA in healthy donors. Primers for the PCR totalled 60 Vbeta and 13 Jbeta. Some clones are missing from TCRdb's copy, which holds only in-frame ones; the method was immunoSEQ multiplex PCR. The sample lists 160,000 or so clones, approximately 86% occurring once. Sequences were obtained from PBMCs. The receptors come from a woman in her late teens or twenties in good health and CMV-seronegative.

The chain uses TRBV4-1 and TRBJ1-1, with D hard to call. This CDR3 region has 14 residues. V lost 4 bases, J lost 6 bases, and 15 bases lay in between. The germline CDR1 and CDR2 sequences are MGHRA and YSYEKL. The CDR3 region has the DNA TGCGCCAGCAGCCCGCGGGCAGTAGGCTCTGAAGCTTTCTTT. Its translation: CASSPRAVGSEAFF.

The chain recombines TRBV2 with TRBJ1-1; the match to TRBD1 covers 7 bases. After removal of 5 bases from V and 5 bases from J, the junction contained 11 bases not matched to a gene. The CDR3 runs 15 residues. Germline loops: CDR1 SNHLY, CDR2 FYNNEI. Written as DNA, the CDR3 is TGTGCCAGCAGTCGACAGGGTTTTGAGGGGACTGAAGCTTTCTTT. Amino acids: CASSRQGFEGTEAFF.

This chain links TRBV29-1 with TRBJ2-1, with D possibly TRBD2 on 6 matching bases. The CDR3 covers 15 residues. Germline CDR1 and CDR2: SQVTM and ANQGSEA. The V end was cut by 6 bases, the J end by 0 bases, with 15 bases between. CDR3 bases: TGCAGCGTGGCTAGCGCAAGCTACTCCTACAATGAGCAGTTCTTC. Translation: CSVASASYSYNEQFF.

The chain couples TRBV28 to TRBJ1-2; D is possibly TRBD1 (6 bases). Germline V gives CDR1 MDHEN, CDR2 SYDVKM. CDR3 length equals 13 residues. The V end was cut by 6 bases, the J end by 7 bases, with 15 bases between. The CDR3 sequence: CASSTGGGSGYTF. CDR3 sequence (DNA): TGTGCCAGCAGCACTGGGGGGGGCAGTGGCTACACCTTC.

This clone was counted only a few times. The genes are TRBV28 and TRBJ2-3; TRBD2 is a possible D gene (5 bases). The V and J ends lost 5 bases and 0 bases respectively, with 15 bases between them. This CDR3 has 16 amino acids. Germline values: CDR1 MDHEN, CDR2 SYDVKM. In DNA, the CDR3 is TGTGCCAGCAGTATTGCCGGGATTACAAGCACAGATACGCAGTATTTT. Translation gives CASSIAGITSTDTQYF.

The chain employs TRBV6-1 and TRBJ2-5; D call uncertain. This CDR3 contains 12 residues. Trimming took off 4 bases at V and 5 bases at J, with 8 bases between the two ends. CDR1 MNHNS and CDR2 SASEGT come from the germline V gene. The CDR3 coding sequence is TGTGCCAGCAGTGTTTCGTCTGAGACCCAGTACTTC. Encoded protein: CASSVSSETQYF.

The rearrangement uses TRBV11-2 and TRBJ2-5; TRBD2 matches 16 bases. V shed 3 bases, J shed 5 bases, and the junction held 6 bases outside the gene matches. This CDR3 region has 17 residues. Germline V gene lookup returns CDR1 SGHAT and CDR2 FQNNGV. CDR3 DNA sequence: TGTGCCAGCAGCTTGGGGACTAGCGGGGGGGCGGGTGAGACCCAGTACTTC. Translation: CASSLGTSGGAGETQYF.

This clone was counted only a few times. CDR3 residues: CASSQDRQGYRTDTQYF. The CDR3 DNA is TGTGCCAGCAGCCAAGATCGACAGGGTTACAGGACAGATACGCAGTATTTT. The rearrangement joins TRBV4-2 to TRBJ2-3, with TRBD1 identical over 7 bases. Germline CDR1 reads LGHNA; CDR2 reads YNFKEQ. V dropped 0 bases and J dropped 3; count of bases not matched to a gene: 9. This CDR3 has 17 residues.

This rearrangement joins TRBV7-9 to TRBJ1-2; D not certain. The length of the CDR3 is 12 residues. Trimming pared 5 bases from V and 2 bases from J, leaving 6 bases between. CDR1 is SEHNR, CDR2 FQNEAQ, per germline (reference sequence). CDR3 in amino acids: CASSPQNYGYTF. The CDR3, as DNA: TGTGCCAGCAGCCCACAGAACTATGGCTACACCTTC. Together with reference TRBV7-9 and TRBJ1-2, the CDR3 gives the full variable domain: DTGVSQNPRHKITKRGQNVTFRCDPISEHNRLYWYRQTLGQGPEFLTYFQNEAQLEKSRLLSDRFSAERPKGSFSTLEIQRTEQGDSAMYLCASSPQNYGYTFGSGTRLTVV.

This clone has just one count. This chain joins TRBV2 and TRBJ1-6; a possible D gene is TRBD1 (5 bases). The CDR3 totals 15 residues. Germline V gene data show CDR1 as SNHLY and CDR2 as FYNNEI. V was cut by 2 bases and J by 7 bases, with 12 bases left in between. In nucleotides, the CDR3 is TGTGCCAGCAGTGAATGGTCGGGGGGAAATTCACCCCTCCACTTT. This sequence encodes CASSEWSGGNSPLHF.

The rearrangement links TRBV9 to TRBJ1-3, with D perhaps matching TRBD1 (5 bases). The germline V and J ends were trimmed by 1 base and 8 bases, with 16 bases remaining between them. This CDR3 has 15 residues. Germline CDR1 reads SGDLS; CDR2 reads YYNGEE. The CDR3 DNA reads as TGTGCCAGCAGCGTATTCTCACAGACGGGGGACACCATATATTTT. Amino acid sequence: CASSVFSQTGDTIYF.